This is a list of T cell receptor beta chains from one sample in a study of CD8+CD57+ T cells in acquired aplastic anemia. MiXCR, run by TCRdb on the reads, gives a single entry per CDR3 protein. The sample has about 190,000 distinct CDR3 sequences; less than 65% are singletons. Sample: sorted CD4+, CD8+, or CD8+CD57+ T cells (not recorded which) from PBMCs. These receptors originate from a human donor in good health, serving as a control. CDR3s include the opening cysteine and the closing phenylalanine or tryptophan. The D gene is left open where the match is weak. A row's size may be missing; if present it is once, few, many or a size class.

V gene,clone size,D gene,J gene,CDR3 DNA,CDR3 protein
TRBV7-8,NA,NA,TRBJ2-3,TGTGCCAGCAGCTTAGTCGGAGGGAGCGGCACAGATACGCAGTATTTT,CASSLVGGSGTDTQYF
TRBV4-3,NA,TRBD1,TRBJ1-6,TGCGCCAGCAGCCAAAAACCCGTAGGGACAGGGACTCTTAATTCACCCCTCCACTTT,CASSQKPVGTGTLNSPLHF
TRBV7-2,many,NA,TRBJ1-1,TGTGCCAGCAGCTTTTATATTAGGACTGAAGCTTTCTTT,CASSFYIRTEAFF
TRBV6-5,many,TRBD1,TRBJ2-7,TGTGCCAGCAGCGACCGGGACAGGGGTAGATACGAGCAGTACTTC,CASSDRDRGRYEQYF
TRBV2,NA,TRBD1,TRBJ2-5,TGTGCCAGCAGTGAAGCCGGGACAGCCGGAGAGACCCAGTACTTC,CASSEAGTAGETQYF
TRBV5-1,NA,NA,TRBJ2-3,TGCGCCAGCAGTTTCGCAGATACGCAGTATTTT,CASSFADTQYF
TRBV24-1,NA,TRBD2,TRBJ2-7,TGTGCCACCAGCCGCAAGCGGGGGGCCAGAAACGAGCAGTACTTC,CATSRKRGARNEQYF
TRBV9,NA,TRBD1,TRBJ1-2,TGTGCCAGCAGCCCTTCCGCGACAGGGAACTATGGCTACACCTTC,CASSPSATGNYGYTF
TRBV19,few,TRBD1,TRBJ2-3,TGTGCCAGTAGTTCGGGACAGGGCACAGATACGCAGTATTTT,CASSSGQGTDTQYF
TRBV15,NA,NA,TRBJ1-5,TGTGCCACCAGCAGAGCGGGGGAGAATCAGCCCCAGCATTTT,CATSRAGENQPQHF
TRBV29-1,NA,NA,TRBJ1-4,TGCAGCGTTGCCCGGGAAGGGGCTAATGAAAAACTGTTTTTT,CSVAREGANEKLFF
TRBV7-9,few,TRBD1,TRBJ2-3,TGTGCCAGCAGCTTCCGGACAGGGGGCACAGATACGCAGTATTTT,CASSFRTGGTDTQYF
TRBV6-5,many,NA,TRBJ2-3,TGTGCCAGCGGACGGGGGGCGGGCACAGATACGCAGTATTTT,CASGRGAGTDTQYF